One sample yielded the 29 T cell receptor beta chains listed below, sequenced in a study of T cell clonality in common variable immunodeficiency. Overall study results and limits: Fewer deletions and N-nucleotide insertions were reportedly seen in common variable immunodeficiency TCR beta sequences.

Produced via immunoSEQ multiplex PCR; TCRdb's table is partial and in-frame only. Recorded here are about 26,000 clones, none singletons. These receptors have no known antigen. The sequenced sample consisted of peripheral blood mononuclear cells. These receptors were taken from a human donor with common variable immunodeficiency.

As to this clone: The read ends 3 residues shy of where the CDR3 ends; the end is completed using the germline J gene. This chain uses TRBV2 with TRBJ1-6; 7 bases match TRBD1. The germline gives CDR1 SNHLY, CDR2 FYNNEI. This CDR3 has 15 residues. Trimming removed 7 bases from V and 6 bases from J; junction bases left unmatched: 9. The sequenced part of the CDR3 DNA is TGTGCCAGCAAAAACCGGGACAGCCTTAATTCACCC. Translation gives CASKNRDSLNSP. The complete CDR3 protein is CASKNRDSLNSPLHF.

This clone was found many times. This chain's CDR3 is CASTRDGGAKNEQFF. The sequenced CDR3 bases are TGCGCCAGCACCCGCGACGGGGGGGCTAAAAATGAG. This chain joins TRBV5-1 and TRBJ2-1; TRBD2 matches at 8 bases. The CDR3 end lies 3 residues beyond the end of the read and is filled in from the germline J gene. The V gene end was trimmed by 6 bases and the J gene end by 7 bases; junction bases not matched to a gene: 12. The V gene's germline CDR1 is SGHRS and CDR2 YFSETQ. This CDR3 region has 15 residues. The full variable domain, with the rest looked up from reference TRBV5-1 and TRBJ2-1, is KAGVTQTPRYLIKTRGQQVTLSCSPISGHRSVSWYQQTPGQGLQFLFEYFSETQRNKGNFPGRFSGRQFSNSRSEMNVSTLELGDSALYLCASTRDGGAKNEQFFGPGTRLTVL.

Many counts were recorded for this clone. From the germline J gene comes the end of the CDR3, since the read stops 3 residues before it. The gene calls are TRBV19 and TRBJ1-2; 7 bases are a match to TRBD1. The germline V gene has CDR1 LNHDA and CDR2 SQIVND (reference sequence). The CDR3 runs 14 residues. With V trimmed by 2 bases and J by 4 bases, 4 bases remained unmatched. The CDR3 spells CASSIKGAPYGYTF. Incomplete CDR3 DNA: TGTGCCAGTAGTATAAAGGGGGCGCCCTATGGC.

This clone was seen many times. The sequenced fragment ends 3 residues before the CDR3 boundary, so the rest is inferred from the germline J gene. V is TRBV5-1 and J is TRBJ2-5; possible D gene TRBD2, 5 bases. The V end lost 4 bases, the J end lost 4 bases, and 20 bases lay between the germline ends. CDR1 is SGHRS and CDR2 is YFSETQ in the germline V gene. The CDR3 loop spans 16 amino acids. CDR3 bases read: TGCGCCAGCAGCCTCCCGGTGGGTCGGAGCGGAGAGACC. Translating gives CASSLPVGRSGET. The CDR3, in full, reads CASSLPVGRSGETQYF.

This clone has a count of ten or more. The CDR3 end lies 3 residues beyond the end of the read and is filled in from the germline J gene. The chain joins TRBV5-4 to TRBJ2-5; 8 nucleotides align to TRBD2. Germline assignment: CDR1 SGHNT and CDR2 YYREEE (reference sequence). The CDR3 extends over 15 amino acids. Germline trimming cut 9 bases from V and 5 bases from J; bases unmatched to any gene: 15. This CDR3 reads CATYPSGRRGETQYF. The covered CDR3 bases are TGTGCCACCTACCCCAGCGGGAGAAGAGGGGAGACC.

With respect to this clone: At one boundary the junction diverges from the germline segment, which might be a read error. The CDR3 end lies 3 residues beyond the end of the read and is filled in from the germline J gene. The chain combines TRBV19 with TRBJ1-6; D uncertain. The CDR3 covers 14 residues. CDR1 LNHDA and CDR2 SQIVND come from the germline V gene (reference sequence). The covered CDR3 bases are TGTGCCAGTATGGGCAGATCCTATAAGTCACCC. Its protein is CASMGRSYKSP. The whole CDR3 region reads CASMGRSYKSPLHF.

The sample holds a few counts of this clone. The CDR3 end is not reached by the read, which stops 3 residues before it; the germline J gene fills it in. This sequence joins TRBV6-2 or TRBV6-3 and TRBJ2-1, with TRBD2 identical over 9 bases. The V segment lost 2 bases and the J segment 5 bases; nucleotides outside the gene matches: 4. The CDR3 extends over 15 amino acids. The germline V gene has CDR1 MNHEY and CDR2 SVGEGT. CDR3 loop: CASSYGLAGNNEQFF. Incomplete CDR3 DNA: TGTGCCAGCAGTTACGGGCTAGCGGGGAACAATGAG.

Points on this clone: The CDR3 end falls 3 residues outside the read, so it is completed with the germline J gene. V gene TRBV2 combines with J gene TRBJ2-4, with D unresolved. Between the trimmed V and J ends, which lost 4 bases and 4 bases, there was a span of 5 bases. CDR1 and CDR2 (germline): SNHLY, FYNNEI. The CDR3 runs to 12 residues. The DNA read from the CDR3 is TGTGCCAGCAGTGGCGGAAAAAACATT. Its protein is CASSGGKNI. The full CDR3 reads CASSGGKNIQYF. The full variable domain, rest sourced from reference TRBV2 and TRBJ2-4, is EPEVTQTPSHQVTQMGQEVILRCVPISNHLYFYWYRQILGQKVEFLVSFYNNEISEKSEIFDDQFSVERPDGSNFTLKIRSTKLEDSAMYFCASSGGKNIQYFGAGTRLSVL.

Remarks on this clone: The observed sequence ends 3 residues before the CDR3 terminus, with the missing tail filled in from the germline J gene. V is TRBV2 and J is TRBJ2-1; 8 nucleotides agree with TRBD1. CDR3 length: 14 amino acids. The V and J ends lost 3 bases and 9 bases, in that order; junction bases with no gene match: 7. Germline CDR1 is SNHLY and CDR2 is FYNNEI. The chain's CDR3 is CASSEEGQGGEQFF. The CDR3 bases that were read are TGTGCCAGCAGTGAGGAAGGACAGGGAGGTGAG.

This clone has only a few counts. The CDR3 end falls 3 residues outside the read, so it is completed with the germline J gene. V is TRBV11-2 and J is TRBJ2-7; D possibly corresponds to TRBD2 (5 bases). Germline CDR1 SGHAT, CDR2 FQNNGV. The CDR3 is 15 residues long. Trimming took off 3 bases at V and 4 bases at J, with 16 bases between the two ends. CDR3 residues: CASSFSTPGGYEQYF. The CDR3 bases that were read are TGTGCCAGCAGCTTCTCCACCCCAGGCGGGTACGAG.

This clone has ten or more counts. Read coverage stops 3 residues before the CDR3 terminus; the germline J gene supplies the remainder. This rearrangement joins TRBV6-2 or TRBV6-3 to TRBJ2-3, with 12 bases fitting TRBD2. The CDR3 consists of 15 residues. Germline V lookup: CDR1 MNHEY, CDR2 SVGEGT. CDR3 region: CASSPSGRATEAQYF. CDR3 bases read: TGTGCCAGCAGCCCTAGCGGGAGGGCCACCGAAGCG.

This clone occurred a few times. Sequencing ends 3 residues short of the CDR3 end; the germline J gene provides the rest. The gene calls are TRBV10-2 and TRBJ2-3; 9 bases are a match to TRBD1. The CDR3 loop spans 15 amino acids. CDR1 and CDR2 from the germline V gene are WSHSY and SAAADI. After removal of 9 bases from V and 6 bases from J, the junction contained 13 bases not matched to a gene. CDR3 sequence reads: CASFDRGLKGDTQYF. The CDR3 bases that were read are TGCGCCAGTTTCGACAGGGGGTTGAAGGGGGATACG.

Worth noting for this clone: Germline is not matched at one junction end, which may reflect a read error. CDR3 protein: CSSSLKWAFF. The covered CDR3 bases are TGTTCCAGCAGCCTAAAGTGG. The J gene is TRBJ1-1, the V gene TRBV7-9; no clear D gene. Read data end 3 residues before the CDR3 end; the end is taken from the germline J gene. The CDR3 is 10 residues long. CDR1 is SEHNR and CDR2 is FQNEAQ in the germline V gene (reference sequence).

This clone has just a few counts. The CDR3 extends 3 residues past the end of the read, so its final part is completed from the germline J gene. V is TRBV5-6 and J is TRBJ1-5, with D possibly being TRBD1 (6 bases). Between the trimmed V and J ends, which lost 3 bases and 1 base, there was a span of 8 bases. The V gene's germline CDR1 is SGHDT and CDR2 YYEEEE. The CDR3 is 14 amino acids. The CDR3 protein is CASSSGQSNQPQHF. CDR3 DNA, as far as it was read: TGTGCCAGCAGCTCAGGACAGAGCAATCAGCCC.

This clone occurred many times. The read ends 3 residues early relative to the CDR3; the germline J gene fills the gap. Other nucleotide sequences in the sample specify the same CDR3. V usage is TRBV7-2 and J usage is TRBJ2-3, with D tentatively TRBD2 (6 bases). The CDR3 consists of 15 residues. The germline CDR1 and CDR2 sequences are SGHTA and FQGNSA. V lost 1 base and J lost 5, with 13 bases in between. Incomplete CDR3 DNA: TGTGCCAGCAGCTTAGTGACTAGTAGGGGAGATACG. Encoded protein: CASSLVTSRGDT. The whole CDR3 protein is CASSLVTSRGDTQYF. The entire variable domain, with the rest obtained from reference TRBV7-2 and TRBJ2-3, is as follows: GAGVSQSPSNKVTEKGKDVELRCDPISGHTALYWYRQSLGQGLEFLIYFQGNSAPDKSGLPSDRFSAERTGGSVSTLTIQRTQQEDSAVYLCASSLVTSRGDTQYFGPGTRLTVL.

A remark on this clone: The read ends 3 residues shy of where the CDR3 ends; the end is completed using the germline J gene. The V and J genes are TRBV30 and TRBJ1-2; weak D call: TRBD1 (5 bases). The CDR3 runs 15 residues. CDR1 and CDR2 from the germline V gene are GTSNPN and SVGIG (reference sequence). The CDR3 bases that were read are TGTGCCTCCGGAATACGTGGGGCGGTATCCTTTGGG. It encodes CASGIRGAVSFG. The whole CDR3 reads CASGIRGAVSFGYTF.

This clone was seen many times. From the germline J gene comes the end of the CDR3, since the read stops 3 residues before it. The chain combines TRBV7-8 with TRBJ2-5; D is perhaps TRBD2 (6 bases). V gave up 1 base and J gave up 4 bases, with 19 bases separating them. This CDR3 is built from 17 residues. Germline V gene sequence: CDR1 SGHVS, CDR2 FQNEAQ. CDR3 DNA, as far as it was read: TGTGCCAGCAGCTTAGGGAGGGCACGATCGGAATTAGAGACC. This translates into CASSLGRARSELET. The full CDR3 protein reads CASSLGRARSELETQYF.

This clone turned up a few times. The CDR3 end falls 3 residues outside the read, so it is completed with the germline J gene. The gene calls are TRBV7-9 and TRBJ2-7; 9 bases map to TRBD1. With 5 bases clipped from V and 1 base from J, the junction kept 6 bases outside the gene matches. The CDR3 is 15 residues long. CDR1 is SEHNR and CDR2 is FQNEAQ in the germline V gene (reference sequence). CDR3 DNA (partial): TGTGCCAGCAGCCTTACAGGGGGCCGTTCCTACGAG. This codes for CASSLTGGRSYE. The entire CDR3 is CASSLTGGRSYEQYF.

This clone was observed a handful of times. Coverage ceases 3 residues before the CDR3 finishes, and the germline J gene fills in the end. The chain uses TRBV18 and TRBJ2-7, with D tentatively TRBD1 (5 bases). This CDR3 has 13 amino acids. V shed 8 bases and J shed 4 bases, with 15 bases lying between them. Germline lookup yields CDR1 KGHSH and CDR2 LQKENI. The CDR3 is CASTPYGAYEQYF. The CDR3 DNA, read in part, is TGTGCCAGCACCCCATATGGGGCATACGAG. Full variable domain (missing parts from reference TRBV18 and TRBJ2-7): NAGVMQNPRHLVRRRGQEARLRCSPMKGHSHVYWYRQLPEEGLKFMVYLQKENIIDESGMPKERFSAEFPKEGPSILRIQQVVRGDSAAYFCASTPYGAYEQYFGPGTRLTVT.

Comment on this clone: The missing CDR3 end, 3 residues past where the read stops, is filled in from the germline J gene. The chain has TRBV6-2 or TRBV6-3 and TRBJ2-7, with D maybe TRBD2 (6 bases). The germline V gene has CDR1 MNHEY and CDR2 SVGEGT. Trimming left V 5 bases short and J 0 bases short, with 8 bases between. CDR3 length: 13 amino acids. The chain's CDR3 is CASSGGSSYEQYF. The sequenced part of the CDR3 DNA is TGTGCCAGCAGTGGGGGGAGCTCCTACGAG.

Many counts were recorded for this clone. This chain's CDR3 is CASSQESGSGTDTQYF. The part of the CDR3 DNA that was read is TGTGCCAGCAGCCAGGAGAGCGGGAGTGGCACAGATACG. The chain combines TRBV4-2 with TRBJ2-3; 8 bases map to TRBD2. The CDR3 end lies 3 residues beyond the end of the read and is filled in from the germline J gene. V was pared by 3 bases and J by 1 base, with 6 bases of the junction left unmatched. The CDR3 is 16 amino acids. The germline V gene has CDR1 LGHNA and CDR2 YNFKEQ.

This clone has at least ten counts. The CDR3 end is not reached by the read, which stops 3 residues before it; the germline J gene fills it in. V is TRBV19 and J is TRBJ2-7; D is perhaps TRBD1 (6 bases). Deletions cut 7 bases from V and 2 bases from J, with 12 bases between. The CDR3 is 13 amino acids. Germline V gene data show CDR1 as LNHDA and CDR2 as SQIVND (reference sequence). CDR3: CASNPTGTYEQYF. CDR3 DNA, as far as it was read: TGTGCCAGTAACCCGACAGGAACCTACGAG.

This clone has a handful of counts. The DNA ends 3 residues before the CDR3 does, and the rest of the CDR3 is filled in from the germline J gene. The gene calls are TRBV30 and TRBJ1-2; D is unresolved. The CDR3 contains 12 residues. Trimming pared 0 bases from V and 7 bases from J, leaving 9 bases between. Germline CDR1 GTSNPN, CDR2 SVGIG (reference sequence). The CDR3 spells CAWSVLAVGYTF. The DNA read from the CDR3 is TGTGCCTGGAGTGTACTAGCCGTTGGC.

This clone came up many times. Read coverage stops 3 residues before the CDR3 terminus; the germline J gene supplies the remainder. V gene TRBV7-8 combines with J gene TRBJ2-5, with 10 positions matching TRBD2. The CDR3 runs to 16 residues. The germline gives CDR1 SGHVS, CDR2 FQNEAQ. The CDR3 loop is CASSLVSETSGRTQYF. The CDR3 DNA, read in part, is TGTGCCAGCAGCTTAGTGAGTGAGACTAGCGGGCGAACC.

The sample holds many counts of this clone. The junction departs from germline at one end; a sequencing error may be responsible. The CDR3 is cut off 3 residues early in the read; its end comes from the germline J gene. V usage is TRBV4-2 and J usage is TRBJ1-2; TRBD1 is a possible D gene (6 bases). Germline assignment: CDR1 LGHNA and CDR2 YNFKEQ. The CDR3 is 15 residues long. The CDR3 sequence: CASSPQRTANYGYTF. CDR3 DNA (partial): TGCGCCAGCAGCCCCCAGAGGACAGCCAACTATGGC.

This clone was seen repeatedly, ten times or more. The sequenced fragment ends 3 residues before the CDR3 boundary, so the rest is inferred from the germline J gene. The chain uses TRBV13 and TRBJ2-3; maybe TRBD1 (5 bases). This CDR3 spans 13 amino acids. Trimming stripped 8 bases from V and 1 base from J, with 10 bases between. Germline CDR1 and CDR2: PRHDT and FYEKMQ (reference sequence). This CDR3 reads CASGARGTDTQYF. The sequenced CDR3 bases are TGTGCCAGCGGGGCACGAGGCACAGATACG.

Notes on this clone: The sequence runs out 3 residues before the end of the CDR3; the remainder is reconstructed from the germline J gene. V usage is TRBV18 and J usage is TRBJ1-2, with TRBD1 matching over 8 bases. Looked up from germline, CDR1 is KGHSH and CDR2 is LQKENI. V shed 4 bases and J 6 bases; nucleotides not matched to a gene: 7. The CDR3 is 14 residues long. CDR3 DNA (partial): TGTGCCAGCTCACAGCGCGGACAGGGAGATGGC. It encodes CASSQRGQGDG. The entire CDR3 reads CASSQRGQGDGYTF.

As for this clone: The read is 3 residues too short to cover the CDR3 end, so that end is filled in from the germline J gene. The chain carries TRBV19 and TRBJ1-5; the match to TRBD1 covers 7 bases. The trim removed 5 bases at V and 5 bases at J, leaving 9 bases unmatched. Germline loops: CDR1 LNHDA, CDR2 SQIVND (reference sequence). The CDR3 runs to 15 residues. The sequenced part of the CDR3 DNA is TGTGCCAGTAGTTTTCGACAGGGCGGGGATCAGCCC. Translated: CASSFRQGGDQP. The entire CDR3 protein reads CASSFRQGGDQPQHF. The entire variable domain, with the rest obtained from reference TRBV19 and TRBJ1-5, is as follows: DGGITQSPKYLFRKEGQNVTLSCEQNLNHDAMYWYRQDPGQGLRLIYYSQIVNDFQKGDIAEGYSVSREKKESFPLTVTSAQKNPTAFYLCASSFRQGGDQPQHFGDGTRLSIL.

The table lists this clone with a few counts. Sequencing ends 3 residues short of the CDR3 end; the germline J gene provides the rest. J is TRBJ2-1 and V is TRBV19, with 15 bases matching TRBD2. The CDR3 sequence is 16 residues long. V shed 4 bases and J 9 bases; nucleotides not matched to a gene: 7. Germline values: CDR1 LNHDA, CDR2 SQIVND (reference sequence). The CDR3 bases that were read are TGTGCCAGTAGTACCGGACTAGCGGGAGGGCGTATTGAG. It specifies CASSTGLAGGRIE. The CDR3 in full is CASSTGLAGGRIEQFF.